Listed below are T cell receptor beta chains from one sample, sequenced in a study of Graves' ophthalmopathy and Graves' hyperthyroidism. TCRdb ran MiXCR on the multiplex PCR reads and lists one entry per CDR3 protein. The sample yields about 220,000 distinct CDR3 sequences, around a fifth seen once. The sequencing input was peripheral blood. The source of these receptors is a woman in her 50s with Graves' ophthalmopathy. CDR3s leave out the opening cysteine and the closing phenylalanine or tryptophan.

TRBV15,ATSIRIWGTNTGELF
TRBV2,ASHQLAGGSYEQY
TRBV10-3,AISEQEATDTQY
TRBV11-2,ASSNRGGGSGTGELF
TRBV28,ASSSWGAYEQY
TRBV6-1,ASRDRGEDQPQH
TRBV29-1,SVSRGSSTIY
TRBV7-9,ASSFGGSGRAF
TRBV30,AWSRFRGQDSPLH
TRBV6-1,ASSEGTVTQETQY
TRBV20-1,SARDRAGRSYNSPLH
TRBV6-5,ASSYATGKYAYGYT
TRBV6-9,ASSSAWDEQF
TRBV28,ASSLWARGTEAF
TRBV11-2,ASSLVGVRDSPLH
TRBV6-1,ASRVAAGDTYEQY